A few counts support the clone carrying this T cell receptor (beta chain). Only in-frame clones appear in the TCRdb table, and some are missing; sequencing was by immunoSEQ multiplex PCR. The sample includes over 110,000 clones, under 80% seen only once; the top ten take about an eighth. This record comes from a study of blood T cell repertoires in COVID-19. The CDR3 covers 12 residues. Germline V gene lookup returns CDR1 MDHEN and CDR2 SYDVKM. Trimming cost V 5 bases and J 6 bases; bases outside gene matches: 4. The chain is built from TRBV28 and TRBJ2-7; TRBD1 aligns across 7 bases. Material: peripheral blood. The TCR originated in a man older than 75 with acute or convalescent COVID-19. DNA of the CDR3: TGTGCCAGCAGTGAGGGGGCGCGCGAGCAGTACTTC. This sequence encodes CASSEGAREQYF.